These 29 T cell receptor beta chains originate from one sample sequenced in a study of beta chain features in type 1 diabetes (dated by TCRdb to the late 2010s). Beyond this particular receptor, the publication reports: A moderate but significant shortening of TCRB CDR3 length was observed in type 1 diabetes patients in all four CD4+ subsets.

Their antigens are not known. The method was the immunoSEQ multiplex PCR assay. The entire isolated RNA was reverse transcribed using the High Capacity cDNA Reverse Transcription Kit, and thus expressed TCRB transcripts were sequenced. In its TCRdb copy, this immuneACCESS table keeps in-frame sequences only and misses some clones. Where compared with another copy, unresolved V genes explain less than half of these, and the others have no known cause. Present in this sample are hundreds of thousands of clones, over 13% of which were seen just once. The ten most abundant clones make up just under 0.04% of the sample. The sequencing sample was made of naive CD4+ T cells from blood. Per the publication, the cell subset or site label means: true naive CD4+ T cells. The origin of the receptors is a man younger than 35 with type 1 diabetes.

This rearrangement joins TRBV7-9 to TRBJ1-1; a weak D match, TRBD1 (5 bases). This CDR3 contains 14 residues. V was trimmed by 8 bases and J by 11 bases, leaving 24 bases between them. Germline V gene data show CDR1 as SEHNR and CDR2 as FQNEAQ (reference sequence). The CDR3 sequence: CASHLGVLVPEAFF. CDR3 coding DNA: TGTGCCAGCCATTTGGGGGTGTTAGTCCCCGAGGCTTTCTTT. Supplemented by reference TRBV7-9 and TRBJ1-1, the full variable domain reads DTGVSQNPRHKITKRGQNVTFRCDPISEHNRLYWYRQTLGQGPEFLTYFQNEAQLEKSRLLSDRFSAERPKGSFSTLEIQRTEQGDSAMYLCASHLGVLVPEAFFGQGTRLTVV.

This sequence joins TRBV5-4 and TRBJ2-3, with TRBD1 matching 7 bases. V shed 5 bases, J shed 3 bases, and the junction held 3 bases outside the gene matches. This CDR3 region has 13 residues. Per the germline V gene, CDR1 is SGHNT and CDR2 is YYREEE (reference sequence). CDR3 amino acids: CASSSQGTDTQYF. The CDR3 coding sequence is TGTGCCAGCAGTTCACAGGGGACAGATACGCAGTATTTT.

The V and J genes are TRBV29-1 and TRBJ1-2; D gene uncertain. V lost 7 bases and J 3 bases, leaving 15 bases between the germline ends. Germline assignment: CDR1 SQVTM and CDR2 ANQGSEA. The CDR3 runs to 13 residues. CDR3 in DNA: TGCAGCGGAAAGGGTCCCCAGGACTATGGCTACACCTTC. This gives the protein CSGKGPQDYGYTF.

The V and J genes are TRBV21-1 and TRBJ2-3; the D call of TRBD2 is as the table states it, not checked on the DNA. TRBV21-1 is shown as a pseudogene. The CDR3 runs to 13 residues. CDR3 coding DNA: TGTGCGCCACTAGCGGGAGGTGCAGATACGCAGTATTTT. This sequence encodes CAPLAGGADTQYF.

This clone was found a few times. The CDR3 spells CASSLLLAVSGANVLTF. The DNA for the CDR3 is TGCGCCAGCAGCTTGCTGCTAGCGGTATCTGGGGCCAACGTCCTGACTTTC. The J gene is TRBJ2-6, the V gene TRBV5-1, with TRBD2 matching over 7 bases. The J segment lost 1 base and the V segment lost 1 base, leaving 5 bases of the junction unmatched. The CDR3 is 17 residues long. Germline V gives CDR1 SGHRS, CDR2 YFSETQ.

The rearrangement links TRBV29-1 to TRBJ1-4, with D hard to call. Germline V CDR1 and CDR2: SQVTM, ANQGSEA. V was pared by 5 bases and J by 3 bases, with 4 bases between. The CDR3 contains 11 residues. This CDR3 is CSVRPNEKLFF. In nucleotides, the CDR3 is TGCAGCGTTAGGCCTAATGAAAAACTGTTTTTT.

This clone was recorded a few times. The sample has other DNA sequences that encode this CDR3 too. The CDR3 DNA is TGCAGTGCTAGAGATTATGGCTACACCTTC. Encoded protein: CSARDYGYTF. V and J are TRBV20-1 and TRBJ1-2; D not certain. Trimming stripped 0 bases from V and 5 bases from J, with 1 base between. The CDR3 length is 10 residues. Germline CDR1 DFQATT, CDR2 SNEGSKA (reference sequence).

The sample holds a few counts of this clone. The chain has TRBV29-1 and TRBJ2-3, with 8 bases that match TRBD2. V lost 6 bases and J lost 1; bases outside the gene matches: 6. CDR3 length equals 14 residues. CDR1 and CDR2 (germline): SQVTM, ANQGSEA. The chain's CDR3 is CSVGLVVGTDTQYF. The CDR3 DNA reads as TGCAGCGTGGGACTAGTAGTTGGCACAGATACGCAGTATTTT.

The chain carries TRBV5-1 and TRBJ2-1; 7 bases agree with TRBD2. With 6 bases clipped from V and 10 bases from J, the junction kept 13 bases outside the gene matches. The V gene's germline CDR1 is SGHRS and CDR2 YFSETQ. CDR3 size: 14 residues. The CDR3 here is CASTPFGGFGEQFF. The CDR3 DNA follows: TGCGCCAGCACCCCTTTCGGGGGGTTTGGGGAGCAGTTCTTC.

The gene calls are TRBV27 and TRBJ1-2; the match to TRBD1 covers 8 bases. The germline CDR1 and CDR2 sequences are MNHEY and SMNVEV (reference sequence). With V trimmed by 6 bases and J by 3 bases, 9 bases remained unmatched. The CDR3 contains 15 residues. In DNA, the CDR3 is TGTGCCAGCAGGCCTACCGGGACAGGCTACTATGGCTACACCTTC. Encoded protein: CASRPTGTGYYGYTF.

The chain recombines TRBV7-2 with TRBJ2-1; TRBD2 is a possible D gene (7 bases). The germline V gene encodes CDR1 SGHTA and CDR2 FQGNSA. The V and J ends lost 4 bases and 9 bases respectively, with 13 bases between them. This CDR3 is built from 13 residues. The DNA of the CDR3 is TGTGCCAGCAGCTCCAAGGGGGGGAGTGAGCAGTTCTTC. This encodes CASSSKGGSEQFF.

This sequence joins TRBV6-5 and TRBJ2-7; 12 nucleotides line up with TRBD2. Germline CDR1 reads MNHEY; CDR2 reads SVGAGI. V was pared by 6 bases and J by 2 bases, with 2 bases of the junction left unmatched. The CDR3 runs to 14 residues. The DNA of the CDR3 is TGTGCCAGCAGACGGACTAGCGGGGCCTACGAGCAGTACTTC. This translates into CASRRTSGAYEQYF.

The CDR3: CASSLGPEFGELFF. The CDR3 DNA follows: TGTGCCAGCAGCCTGGGGCCGGAATTCGGGGAGCTGTTTTTT. V is TRBV7-9 and J is TRBJ2-2, with TRBD1 as a possible D gene (5 bases). Per germline, CDR1 SEHNR and CDR2 FQNEAQ (reference sequence). Trimming cost V 5 bases and J 7 bases, with 14 bases left between them. The CDR3 spans 14 residues.

The J gene is TRBJ2-1, the V gene TRBV5-1; 7 nucleotides match TRBD1. Germline V lookup: CDR1 SGHRS, CDR2 YFSETQ. CDR3 length: 15 residues. V lost 0 bases to trimming and J lost 2 bases; unmatched junction nucleotides: 2. CDR3 loop: CASSLGDSPYNEQFF. CDR3 in DNA: TGCGCCAGCAGCTTGGGGGACAGTCCCTACAATGAGCAGTTCTTC. Supplemented by reference TRBV5-1 and TRBJ2-1, the full variable domain reads KAGVTQTPRYLIKTRGQQVTLSCSPISGHRSVSWYQQTPGQGLQFLFEYFSETQRNKGNFPGRFSGRQFSNSRSEMNVSTLELGDSALYLCASSLGDSPYNEQFFGPGTRLTVL.

This clone was seen only a few times. J is TRBJ1-2 and V is TRBV4-1, with D unclear. Per the germline V gene, CDR1 is MGHRA and CDR2 is YSYEKL. The CDR3 length is 16 residues. The V gene lost 1 base and the J gene lost 8 bases, with 20 bases spanning the gap. This chain's CDR3 is CASSQVGGPTKKGYTF. Written as DNA, the CDR3 is TGCGCCAGCAGCCAAGTGGGTGGGCCTACAAAGAAAGGCTACACCTTC.

The chain uses TRBV7-3 and TRBJ2-7; D gene uncertain. The CDR3 covers 12 residues. The germline CDR1 and CDR2 sequences are SGHTA and FQGTGA. V gave up 5 bases and J gave up 0 bases, with 5 bases separating them. CDR3 region: CASSPGSYEQYF. The CDR3 DNA follows: TGTGCCAGCAGCCCTGGCTCCTACGAGCAGTACTTC.

This chain joins TRBV25-1 and TRBJ1-1; D may be TRBD1 (5 bases). The CDR3 totals 11 residues. Germline V gene lookup returns CDR1 MGHDK and CDR2 SYGVNS. V was clipped by 7 bases and J by 8 bases, with 11 bases between them. CDR3 region: CASKGSGEAFF. The CDR3 region has the DNA TGTGCCAGCAAGGGGTCCGGCGAAGCTTTCTTT. Together with reference TRBV25-1 and TRBJ1-1, the CDR3 gives the full variable domain: EADIYQTPRYLVIGTGKKITLECSQTMGHDKMYWYQQDPGMELHLIHYSYGVNSTEKGDLSSESTVSRIRTEHFPLTLESARPSHTSQYLCASKGSGEAFFGQGTRLTVV.

This clone occurred a few times. This chain uses TRBV18 with TRBJ2-1, with a tentative D call TRBD2 (5 bases). The ends were cut back, 0 bases at V and 5 bases at J, with 14 bases in the middle. Germline V gene lookup returns CDR1 KGHSH and CDR2 LQKENI. CDR3 length equals 16 residues. DNA of the CDR3: TGTGCCAGCTCACCACCTGGCGGGCTCGTCGACAATGAGCAGTTCTTC. Translation gives CASSPPGGLVDNEQFF.

This clone came up a few times. The chain is built from TRBV11-2 and TRBJ2-7; 7 positions match TRBD1. Trimming removed 3 bases from V and 0 bases from J; junction bases left unmatched: 2. The germline gives CDR1 SGHAT, CDR2 FQNNGV. The CDR3 is 14 residues long. The CDR3 nucleotides read TGTGCCAGCAGCTTCCCAGGGGGCTCCTACGAGCAGTACTTC. It is translated as CASSFPGGSYEQYF.

This clone was observed a handful of times. The V call is TRBV29-1, the J call TRBJ1-2; weak D call: TRBD1 (5 bases). Trimming removed 1 base from V and 0 bases from J, with 9 bases in between. Germline CDR1 and CDR2: SQVTM and ANQGSEA. There are 14 residues in the CDR3. In nucleotides, the CDR3 is TGCAGCGTTGAAGGTCAGGGCGCTAACTATGGCTACACCTTC. Translated: CSVEGQGANYGYTF.

This clone was seen more than once but under ten times. The chain employs TRBV28 and TRBJ1-6; the D is unclear. The CDR3 runs 11 residues. Trimming removed 4 bases at V and 10 bases at J, with 5 bases between. Germline V gene sequence: CDR1 MDHEN, CDR2 SYDVKM. CDR3: CASSSRSPLHF. The DNA for the CDR3 is TGTGCCAGCAGTTCCAGATCACCCCTCCACTTT. Using reference TRBV28 and TRBJ1-6 for the parts outside the CDR3, the full variable domain is DVKVTQSSRYLVKRTGEKVFLECVQDMDHENMFWYRQDPGLGLRLIYFSYDVKMKEKGDIPEGYSVSREKKERFSLILESASTNQTSMYLCASSSRSPLHFGNGTRLTVT.

About this clone: An end of the junction does not agree with germline; a read error may underlie this. The chain employs TRBV4-1 and TRBJ2-1; possibly TRBD2 for D (5 bases). The length of the CDR3 is 16 residues. Germline CDR1 and CDR2: MGHRA and YSYEKL. CDR3 sequence: CANSLRSGSSYNEQFF. For the CDR3, the DNA is TGCGCCAACAGCCTAAGAAGCGGCAGCTCCTACAATGAGCAGTTCTTC.

This clone turned up a few times. The rearrangement uses TRBV15 and TRBJ2-3; 7 bases are shared with TRBD2. Unmatched junction bases numbered 12, after V lost 3 bases and J lost 3 bases. There are 17 residues in the CDR3. Germline V gene data show CDR1 as LNHNV and CDR2 as YYDKDF (reference sequence). The CDR3 sequence is CATSRMGEGPGTDTQYF. CDR3 DNA: TGTGCCACCAGCAGGATGGGGGAGGGCCCGGGAACAGATACGCAGTATTTT. Full variable domain (rest looked up from reference TRBV15 and TRBJ2-3): DAMVIQNPRYQVTQFGKPVTLSCSQTLNHNVMYWYQQKSSQAPKLLFHYYDKDFNNEADTPDNFQSRRPNTSFCFLDIRSPGLGDTAMYLCATSRMGEGPGTDTQYFGPGTRLTVL.

The rearrangement links TRBV5-1 to TRBJ2-2; perhaps TRBD2 as D (5 bases). Per germline, CDR1 SGHRS and CDR2 YFSETQ. Trimming cost V 2 bases and J 0 bases, with 20 bases left between them. The length of the CDR3 is 19 residues. The DNA of the CDR3 is TGCGCCAGCAGCTTCGGCGTTAGCGCGGGTAATTCGAACACCGGGGAGCTGTTTTTT. Protein: CASSFGVSAGNSNTGELFF. The full variable domain, completed using reference TRBV5-1 and TRBJ2-2, is KAGVTQTPRYLIKTRGQQVTLSCSPISGHRSVSWYQQTPGQGLQFLFEYFSETQRNKGNFPGRFSGRQFSNSRSEMNVSTLELGDSALYLCASSFGVSAGNSNTGELFFGEGSRLTVL.

A single count supports this clone. CDR3 DNA: TGTGCCAGCTCACCACTCGCACTTTATGGCTACACCTTC. This encodes CASSPLALYGYTF. J is TRBJ1-2 and V is TRBV18; D unresolved. V lost 1 base, J lost 5 bases, and 8 bases lay in between. CDR3 length: 13 amino acids. Germline CDR1 is KGHSH and CDR2 is LQKENI.

This clone was observed a handful of times. CDR3 in DNA: TGCAGCGTTTCGACTAGCGGGAGAACAGATACGCAGTATTTT. Its translation: CSVSTSGRTDTQYF. J is TRBJ2-3 and V is TRBV29-1; 12 bases match TRBD2. From germline, CDR1 is SQVTM and CDR2 ANQGSEA. The CDR3 contains 14 residues. Trimming cost V 5 bases and J 3 bases; bases outside gene matches: 3.

This clone has just a few counts. The CDR3 loop is CASSELTGFGEAFF. Here the CDR3 DNA reads TGTGCCAGCAGTGAATTAACAGGGTTCGGTGAAGCTTTCTTT. The rearrangement joins TRBV25-1 to TRBJ1-1, with a tentative D call TRBD1 (6 bases). CDR3 length: 14 amino acids. V was cut by 1 base and J by 7 bases, with 13 bases left in between. The germline V gene encodes CDR1 MGHDK and CDR2 SYGVNS.

This chain links TRBV7-2 with TRBJ2-7; D is undetermined. Per germline, CDR1 SGHTA and CDR2 FQGNSA. The CDR3 runs 11 residues. V was cut by 4 bases and J by 5 bases, with 6 bases left in between. CDR3: CASSSWDEQYF. DNA of the CDR3: TGTGCCAGCAGCTCCTGGGACGAGCAGTACTTC.

The rearrangement joins TRBV25-1 to TRBJ2-2; D uncertain. This CDR3 has 12 amino acids. Germline loops: CDR1 MGHDK, CDR2 SYGVNS. Trimming left V 7 bases short and J 4 bases short, with 7 bases between. The CDR3: CASKWSTGELFF. In nucleotides, the CDR3 is TGTGCCAGCAAATGGTCCACCGGGGAGCTGTTTTTT.